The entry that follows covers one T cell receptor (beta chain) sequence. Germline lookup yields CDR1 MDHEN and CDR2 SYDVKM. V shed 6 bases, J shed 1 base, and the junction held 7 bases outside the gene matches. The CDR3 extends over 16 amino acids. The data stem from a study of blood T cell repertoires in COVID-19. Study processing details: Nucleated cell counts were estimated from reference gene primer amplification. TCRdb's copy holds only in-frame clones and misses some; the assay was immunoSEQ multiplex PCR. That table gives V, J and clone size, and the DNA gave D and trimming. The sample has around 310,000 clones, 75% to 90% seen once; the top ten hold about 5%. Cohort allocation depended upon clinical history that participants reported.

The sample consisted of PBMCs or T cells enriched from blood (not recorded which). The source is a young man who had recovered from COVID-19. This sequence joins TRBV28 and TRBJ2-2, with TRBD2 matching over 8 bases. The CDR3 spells CASRARGGLNTGELFF. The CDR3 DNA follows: TGTGCCAGCAGGGCCCGGGGGGGGCTGAACACCGGGGAGCTGTTTTTT.